Below, one T cell receptor beta chain is given with its context. Its antigen is unknown. The data originate from a study of T-cell reconstitution after alpha-beta-depleted transplantation in children. V was shortened by 6 bases and J by 1 base, with 15 bases between the two germline ends. The CDR3 runs 14 residues. Germline lookup yields CDR1 SQVTM and CDR2 ANQGSEA. Overall study results and limits: The high TCRbeta diversity at day 60 in some patients came from surviving recipient T cells and thymic progenitors.

Molecular barcoding with unique molecular identifiers was used for the TCRbeta library. TCRdb passed the PCR reads through MiXCR, listing each CDR3 protein once. The sample carries 490,000 or so distinct CDR3 sequences, more than 9% recorded once. This clonotype was obtained from a child younger than 10 with inherited bone marrow failure, due to receive a stem cell transplant. Material: PBMCs, obtained before TCRalphabeta/CD19-depleted stem cell transplant. The genes are TRBV29-1 and TRBJ2-5, with D possibly matching TRBD2 (5 bases). CDR3 residues: CSVATGLVQETQYF. The CDR3 DNA reads as TGCAGCGTCGCCACCGGACTGGTCCAAGAGACCCAGTACTTC.